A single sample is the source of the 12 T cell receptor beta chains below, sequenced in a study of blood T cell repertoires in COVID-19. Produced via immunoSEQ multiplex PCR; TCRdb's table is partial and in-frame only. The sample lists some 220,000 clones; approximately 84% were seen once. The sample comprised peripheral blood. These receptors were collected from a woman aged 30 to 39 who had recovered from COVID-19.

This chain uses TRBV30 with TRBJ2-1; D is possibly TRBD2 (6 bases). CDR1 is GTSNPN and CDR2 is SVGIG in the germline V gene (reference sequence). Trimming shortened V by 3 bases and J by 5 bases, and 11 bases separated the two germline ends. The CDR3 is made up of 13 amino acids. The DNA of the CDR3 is TGTGCCTGGAGACTAGCCATCAACAATGAGCAGTTCTTC. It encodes CAWRLAINNEQFF.

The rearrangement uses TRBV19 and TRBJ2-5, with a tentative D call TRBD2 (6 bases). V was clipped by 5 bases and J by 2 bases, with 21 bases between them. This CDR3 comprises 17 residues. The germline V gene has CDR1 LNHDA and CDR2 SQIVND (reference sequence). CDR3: CASSYPESGWGQETQYF. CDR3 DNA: TGTGCCAGTAGTTACCCCGAGAGCGGGTGGGGACAAGAGACCCAGTACTTC.

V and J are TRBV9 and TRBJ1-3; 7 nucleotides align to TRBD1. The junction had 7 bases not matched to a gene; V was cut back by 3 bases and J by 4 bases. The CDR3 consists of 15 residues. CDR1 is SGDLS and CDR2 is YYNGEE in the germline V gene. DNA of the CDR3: TGTGCCAGCAGCGGCCAGACAGGGACAGGAAACACCATATATTTT. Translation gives CASSGQTGTGNTIYF.

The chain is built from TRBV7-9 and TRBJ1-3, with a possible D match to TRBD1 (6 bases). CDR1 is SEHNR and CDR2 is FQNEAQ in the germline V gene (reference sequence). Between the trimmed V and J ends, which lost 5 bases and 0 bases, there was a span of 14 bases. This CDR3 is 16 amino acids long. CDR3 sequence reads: CASSPSEGGSGNTIYF. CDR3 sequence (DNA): TGTGCCAGCAGCCCCAGTGAAGGGGGCTCTGGAAACACCATATATTTT.

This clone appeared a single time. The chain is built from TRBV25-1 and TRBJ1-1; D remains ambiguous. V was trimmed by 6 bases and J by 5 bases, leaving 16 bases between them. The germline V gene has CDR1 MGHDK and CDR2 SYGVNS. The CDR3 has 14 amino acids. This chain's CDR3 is CASSGREGTTEAFF. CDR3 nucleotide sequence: TGTGCCAGCAGCGGGAGAGAGGGAACGACTGAAGCTTTCTTT.

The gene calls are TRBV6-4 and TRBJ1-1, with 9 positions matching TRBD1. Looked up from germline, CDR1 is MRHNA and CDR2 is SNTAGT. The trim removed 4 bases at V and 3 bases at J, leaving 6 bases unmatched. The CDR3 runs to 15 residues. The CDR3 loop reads CASSATGGGYTEAFF. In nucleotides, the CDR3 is TGTGCCAGCAGTGCCACAGGGGGCGGATACACTGAAGCTTTCTTT.

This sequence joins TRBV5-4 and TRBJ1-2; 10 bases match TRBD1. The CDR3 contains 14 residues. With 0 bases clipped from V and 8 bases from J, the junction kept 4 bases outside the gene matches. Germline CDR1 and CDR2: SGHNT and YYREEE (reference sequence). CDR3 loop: CASSLGQGAWGYTF. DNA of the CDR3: TGTGCCAGCAGCTTGGGACAGGGGGCTTGGGGCTACACCTTC.

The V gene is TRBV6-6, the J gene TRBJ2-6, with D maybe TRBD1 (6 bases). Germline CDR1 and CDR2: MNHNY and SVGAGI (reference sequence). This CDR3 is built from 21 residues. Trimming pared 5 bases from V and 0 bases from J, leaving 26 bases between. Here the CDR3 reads CASSRAPGQGRDFSGANVLTF. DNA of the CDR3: TGTGCCAGCAGTCGGGCCCCGGGACAAGGGCGCGATTTCTCTGGGGCCAACGTCCTGACTTTC.

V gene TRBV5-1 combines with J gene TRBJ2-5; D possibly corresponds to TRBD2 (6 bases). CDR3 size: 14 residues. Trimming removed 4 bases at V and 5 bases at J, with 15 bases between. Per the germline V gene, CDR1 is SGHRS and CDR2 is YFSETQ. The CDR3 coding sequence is TGCGCCAGCAGCCCCGGGGGATTTGGGGAGACCCAGTACTTC. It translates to CASSPGGFGETQYF.

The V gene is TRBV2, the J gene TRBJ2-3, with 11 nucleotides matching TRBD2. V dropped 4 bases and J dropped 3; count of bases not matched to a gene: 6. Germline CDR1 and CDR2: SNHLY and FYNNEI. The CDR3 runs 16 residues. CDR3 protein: CASSGLAGGGTDTQYF. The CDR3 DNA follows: TGTGCCAGCAGTGGCCTAGCGGGAGGAGGGACAGATACGCAGTATTTT. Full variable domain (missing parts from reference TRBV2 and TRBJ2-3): EPEVTQTPSHQVTQMGQEVILRCVPISNHLYFYWYRQILGQKVEFLVSFYNNEISEKSEIFDDQFSVERPDGSNFTLKIRSTKLEDSAMYFCASSGLAGGGTDTQYFGPGTRLTVL.

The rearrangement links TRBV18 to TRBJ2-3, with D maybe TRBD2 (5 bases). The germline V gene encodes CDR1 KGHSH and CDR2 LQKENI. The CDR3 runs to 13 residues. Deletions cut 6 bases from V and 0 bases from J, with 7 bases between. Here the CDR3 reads CASSRASTDTQYF. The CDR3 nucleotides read TGTGCCAGCTCGCGGGCTAGCACAGATACGCAGTATTTT.

The CDR3 DNA follows: TGCGCCAGCAGCGCCACGGGACACTCAATCCAGTTCTTC. Protein: CASSATGHSIQFF. V usage is TRBV5-1 and J usage is TRBJ2-1; D might be TRBD1 (6 bases). The CDR3 is 13 residues long. Germline V CDR1 and CDR2: SGHRS, YFSETQ. The ends were cut back, 4 bases at V and 13 bases at J, with 18 bases in the middle.